This section outlines one TCR beta chain sequence together with its context. A few counts support this clone. Its cognate antigen has yet to be identified. No much larger clone is present one base from it, and per-base qualities are unavailable. This record belongs to a study of cytomegalovirus exposure and HLA in healthy donors (dated by TCRdb to about 2017). For context, the study as a whole: In an earlier analysis of about 560 of the donors, around 300 Gb of sequence data and 120 million or so unique TCR beta sequences from about 190 million T cells were reported. In the later analysis, no new phenotypic data were used to find candidate immune exposures; instead, reliance was placed on TCR beta sequences and their occurrence across donors. Using immunosequencing, the study profiled T cell repertoires from 550 to 750 subjects and related those repertoires to cytomegalovirus serostatus. The number of donors typed differed by locus, with about 629-630 for A, B, C, DRB1 and DQB1, approximately 500 for DQA1, 606 for DPA1, and roughly 450 for DPB1. The study aimed to test whether signatures of past pathogen exposure could be identified by cataloging public T cell receptors. All discovery cohort repertoires had been generated on a single sequencing platform. To predict cytomegalovirus infection status, the study combined high-throughput TCR immunosequencing, statistical association of individual TCRs with disease status, and machine learning. Class I and class II HLA loci were covered by the typing at four-digit resolution. Of the roughly 400 genotyped donors, approximately 83% fell in the genetic ancestry cluster associated with self-reported Caucasian donors. Donor age, sex, ethnicity and CMV serostatus were compiled alongside the repertoire data. An earlier analysis of around 540 of the donors applied high-throughput TCR beta sequencing to assess whether each TCR beta V gene segment acted as functional or pseudogenic. To study patterns of TCR occurrence, a later analysis re-analyzed previously published TCR beta repertoires from 600 to 750 donors and added high-resolution HLA genotyping. Along with the approximately 670-subject first cohort, a separate validation cohort of some 130 different subjects was used. On average, 235,054 unique TCR beta nucleotide sequences were sequenced per donor among some 430 genotyped donors of the cohort, with 15% to 20% of those sequences being non-productive. Four to six DR-DQ haplotypes were handled as single units for association and clustering, since linkage in the cohort was strong. An early release that covered some 630 HLA-typed donors contained around 300 gigabases of sequencing data and around 80 million unique TCR sequences. In a later genetic analysis, genome-wide SNP genotypes for 398 of the 666 donors were used, and that subset was treated as a discovery cohort.

Reading the germline V gene gives CDR1 SGHTA and CDR2 FQGNSA. The CDR3 measures 16 amino acids from cysteine to phenylalanine. The kept DNA is CDR3 alone, 48 bases in frame from the first base. V has 4 bases trimmed and J has 4 bases trimmed; junction bases matching no gene number 12. Libraries were prepared through the immunoSEQ multiplex PCR assay. For the multiplex PCR, a mixture combining 60 forward primers for TCR Vbeta segments and 13 reverse primers for TCR Jbeta segments was used. The CDR3 region of rearranged TCR beta genes was amplified from genomic DNA with a multiplex PCR assay. The Illumina HiSeq System was used to sequence the amplified TCR beta libraries as 87-base-pair reads. The study's own analysis went as follows. In a later analysis, some 80 million unique TCR beta chains were counted across the roughly 670 repertoires, and some 10 million of these chains were shared by at least two donors. To remove PCR and sequencing errors, raw reads were error-corrected and collapsed into unique sequences using a nearest-neighbor algorithm that merged closely related sequences. Alignment of CDR3 sequences to IMGT reference sequences was used to assign V, D and J gene segments. For a sequence to be retained, at least a six-nucleotide match to both a V gene segment and a J gene segment was required. A rearrangement was called productive if the CDR3 had no stop codons and remained in frame with V and J, and every other rearrangement was called non-productive. Following IMGT convention, CDR3 was defined as the stretch from the second conserved V-encoded cysteine up to the conserved J-encoded phenylalanine. The earlier analysis of 587 of the donors excluded sequences that lacked an unambiguous match to a single V gene segment. In an earlier analysis of 587 of the donors, V segments were called functional above 56.7% productive rearrangements and were called segregating when the between-donor standard deviation exceeded 5%. A statistical classification framework was built to diagnose cytomegalovirus status from the catalog of TCR beta chain sequences. In a later analysis, V and J genes were assigned by comparing TCR nucleotide sequences against IMGT/GENE-DB human TR gene sequences. In a later analysis, CDR3 sequences and most-parsimonious VDJ recombination scenarios were assigned using the TCRdist pipeline. In a later analysis, each TCR beta chain was defined by its CDR3 amino acid sequence together with its V-gene family, and reads without a unique V-gene family were excluded. A later analysis removed 600 or so highly shared, low-generation-probability nucleotide sequences to deal with suspected cross-contamination and a sequencing artifact. In a later analysis, a clonal expansion index for each public chain was calculated from normalized within-repertoire ranks of inferred template counts. In a later analysis, generation probabilities were computed using a VDJ recombination model fitted to out-of-frame rearrangements, and the results were checked against IGoR. A later analysis scored TCR-TCR, TCR-HLA and TCR-CMV co-occurrence with hypergeometric tests, applying a repertoire-size bias correction to TCR pairs. To estimate false discovery rates, a later analysis permuted the HLA or CMV assignments 20 times. In a later analysis, co-occurring TCRs were grouped with DBSCAN, and TCRdist sequence similarity was added when clustering was performed within HLA-allele-positive subsets. Repertoires with fewer than 30,000 or more than 120,000 public chains, plus five repertoires with anomalous nucleotide sharing, were excluded from co-occurrence clustering. In TCRdb, the immuneACCESS table is reduced to in-frame sequences with V and J assigned. These tables do not hold every clone; where another copy was compared, an unresolved V gene accounts for under half, and the others remain unexplained. The DNA was the basis for D and trimming; V, J and clone size are from that table. The sample table records 200,000 to 250,000 clones; 70% to 90% of these occur just once. 1% to 1.5% of the sample goes to the ten largest clones.

What the research found in general, with its limitations: Because some donors lacked HLA typing at each locus, the association tests relied only on the typed subset. V-gene and J-gene trimming of TCR beta chains was associated with a missense DCLRE1C variant in a later genetic analysis, and the association was replicated in an independent cohort. This cohort had only TCR beta chains sequenced, and the lack of alpha or paired-chain data limited which features could be detected. A cluster of highly shared sequence variants was judged likely to be a technical artifact of the sequencing pipeline. The classifier was reported to diagnose cytomegalovirus status with high specificity and sensitivity in both the original cohort and the validation cohort. While some public TCRs were present in many individuals, most TCR sequences turned up only very rarely across donors. Three of the identified cytomegalovirus-associated TCR beta chains were confirmed in vitro to be specific for cytomegalovirus antigens. Because counts were too low, seventeen rarely observed V segments, including chromosome 9 orphons, were excluded from the earlier analysis of 587 of the donors. In an earlier analysis of 500 to 650 of the donors, most TCR beta V segments appeared in productive rearrangements about 87% or about 30% of the time, broadly matching IMGT annotations. In the study, approximately 160 TCR beta chains were listed as associated with cytomegalovirus. According to a later analysis, TCR association rates differed among HLA loci, with DRB1 alleles showing the most associated TCRs and HLA-C alleles showing the fewest. CMV serostatus was the only immune exposure information available for the cohort. Roughly uniform sequencing depth across donors was assumed in presence/absence analyses, although this assumption may not hold. The authors suggested that the approach could potentially be generalized to other disease states and immunological phenotypes. A further reported finding was that TCR beta sequences accurately predicted the HLA-A and HLA-B alleles for most subjects in the first cohort. According to a later analysis, most CMV-associated TCR beta chains appeared to be HLA-restricted, and the HLA associations seemed to be driven largely by CMV exposure. Correlated functional status among segregating V segments might be attributable to linkage disequilibrium, but an unknown experimental factor could not be ruled out. Because the 87-base-pair reads could not distinguish some IMGT-functional V segments, including TRBV6-2 and TRBV6-3, those segments were excluded. A later analysis reported that several top co-occurrence clusters appeared linked to parvovirus B19, influenza, CMV and Epstein-Barr virus. In a later analysis, HLA-associated TCR beta chains were found to be more clonally expanded and to have lower generation probabilities than equally common non-associated chains. Compared with the roughly 600-donor mean, donors in an Asian-associated ancestry cluster had fewer N-insertions in productive TCRs, according to a later genetic analysis. Assigning TCR associations to individual alleles was difficult when HLA alleles, especially DR and DQ, strongly co-occurred. At a false discovery rate of 0.05, a later analysis linked fewer than 20,000 TCR beta sequences to specific HLA alleles.

The cohort was made up of about 610 healthy bone marrow donors. All cohort members were sampled while nominally healthy, although unrecorded immune exposures were likely present. Of the approximately 670 cohort members, about 280 had positive CMV serostatus and about 330 had negative CMV serostatus, and CMV serostatus was not recorded for the donor. A peripheral blood sample was provided by each donor, and peripheral blood mononuclear cells were used for TCR beta sequencing. Genomic DNA extraction from the blood cell samples was performed with the Qiagen DNeasy Blood Extraction Kit. The chain uses TRBV7-2 and TRBJ2-7, and TRBD2 matches 8 of the central bases. The clonotype originates from a human donor in good health. Sequenced sample: PBMCs. The CDR3 reads CASSSHGTTGGYEQYF. The DNA sequence is given as TGTGCCAGCAGCTCCCATGGGACCACGGGAGGGTACGAGCAGTACTTC.